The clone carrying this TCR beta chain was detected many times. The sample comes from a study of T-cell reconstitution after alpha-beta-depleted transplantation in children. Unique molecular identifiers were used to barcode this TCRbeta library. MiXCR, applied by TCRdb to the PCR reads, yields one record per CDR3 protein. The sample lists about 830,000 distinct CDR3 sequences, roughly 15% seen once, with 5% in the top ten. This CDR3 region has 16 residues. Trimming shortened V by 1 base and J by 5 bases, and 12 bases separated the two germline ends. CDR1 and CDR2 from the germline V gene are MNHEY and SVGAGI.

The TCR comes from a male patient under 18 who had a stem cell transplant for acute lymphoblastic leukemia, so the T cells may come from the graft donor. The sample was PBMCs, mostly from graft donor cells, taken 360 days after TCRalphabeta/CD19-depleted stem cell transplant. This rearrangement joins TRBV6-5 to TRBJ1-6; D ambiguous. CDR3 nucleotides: TGTGCCAGCAGTTACTTGGCGACAAGAAATAATTCACCCCTCCACTTT. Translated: CASSYLATRNNSPLHF.